The 19 T cell receptor beta chains in this list originate from one sample, sequenced in a study of identical twins. TCRdb analysed the 5' RACE reads with MiXCR anew, one entry per CDR3 protein. This table holds some 1,700,000 distinct CDR3 sequences, less than 40% found once. Sequencing input: cord blood. These receptors all come from a newborn girl in good health.

The rearrangement joins TRBV3-1 to TRBJ1-2; D gene ambiguous. The CDR3 is 15 residues long. V was trimmed by 0 bases and J by 7 bases, leaving 15 bases between them. The germline CDR1 and CDR2 sequences are LGHDT and YNNKEL (reference sequence). In DNA, the CDR3 is TGTGCCAGCAGCCAAGATTCGATTAGATTTGGTGGCTACACCTTC. Translated: CASSQDSIRFGGYTF.

Details on this clonotype: A much larger clone lies a single base off, so this may be a read error. The chain links TRBV20-1 to TRBJ2-3, with D uncertain. The germline V gene has CDR1 DFQATT and CDR2 SNEGSKA (reference sequence). Trimming took 3 bases from V and 0 from J, leaving 10 bases between them. The CDR3 has 14 residues. CDR3 residues: CSASGNGSTDTQYF. DNA of the CDR3: TGCAGTGCTAGTGGCAACGGTAGCACAGATACGCAGTATTTT.

The rearrangement uses TRBV20-1 and TRBJ2-1; 8 positions agree with TRBD2. CDR1 and CDR2 from the germline V gene are DFQATT and SNEGSKA (reference sequence). This CDR3 contains 14 residues. The V segment lost 1 base and the J segment 3 bases; nucleotides outside the gene matches: 2. The CDR3 sequence is CSARGLANYNEQFF. In DNA, the CDR3 is TGCAGTGCTAGAGGACTAGCGAACTACAATGAGCAGTTCTTC.

The CDR3 spells CASKTALYQETQYF. CDR3 bases: TGTGCCAGCAAAACCGCCCTGTACCAAGAGACCCAGTACTTC. The V call is TRBV6-1, the J call TRBJ2-5; D uncertain. Germline assignment: CDR1 MNHNS and CDR2 SASEGT. This CDR3 is 14 amino acids long. The V end lost 7 bases, the J end lost 0 bases, and 12 bases lay between the germline ends.

The CDR3 DNA sequence: TGCAGTGCTGGAGGGATTAACCAGGGTCACGAGCAGTACTTC. Protein product: CSAGGINQGHEQYF. This chain connects TRBV20-1 to TRBJ2-7; D may be TRBD2 (6 bases). V dropped 5 bases and J dropped 5 bases, with 19 bases sitting between them. Germline V gene lookup returns CDR1 DFQATT and CDR2 SNEGSKA (reference sequence). This CDR3 has 14 amino acids.

The genes are TRBV20-1 and TRBJ2-1; 10 bases agree with TRBD2. J gave up 1 base and V 2 bases, and 5 bases lay outside the gene matches. The CDR3 extends over 16 amino acids. The germline CDR1 and CDR2 sequences are DFQATT and SNEGSKA (reference sequence). The CDR3 spells CSARWLAGVSYNEQFF. The CDR3 coding sequence is TGCAGTGCTAGATGGCTAGCGGGGGTTTCCTACAATGAGCAGTTCTTC.

This clonotype appeared many times. The chain links TRBV5-1 to TRBJ1-2; D perhaps matches TRBD1 (6 bases). The V and J ends lost 9 bases and 5 bases respectively, with 17 bases between them. Germline CDR1 is SGHRS and CDR2 is YFSETQ. CDR3 length equals 13 residues. The CDR3 spells CATAVNRAYGYTF. CDR3 bases: TGCGCCACCGCCGTAAACAGGGCTTATGGCTACACCTTC.

In this sample, this clonotype turned up a few times. The chain combines TRBV20-1 with TRBJ1-4; tentatively, D is TRBD1 (6 bases). V was shortened by 5 bases and J by 3 bases, with 19 bases between the two germline ends. CDR1 is DFQATT and CDR2 is SNEGSKA in the germline V gene (reference sequence). This CDR3 contains 16 residues. The CDR3 protein is CSALRLGGSANEKLFF. CDR3 in DNA: TGCAGTGCTCTACGTCTGGGGGGCTCAGCTAATGAAAAACTGTTTTTT.

The V and J genes are TRBV7-6 and TRBJ2-3; no definite D call. With 0 bases removed from V and 4 bases from J, the gap between germline ends came to 11 bases. CDR3 size: 15 residues. The germline CDR1 and CDR2 sequences are SGHVS and FNYEAQ. This CDR3 is CASSLALGLSDTQYF. The CDR3 nucleotides read TGTGCCAGCAGCTTAGCCCTAGGCCTATCAGATACGCAGTATTTT.

The chain employs TRBV29-1 and TRBJ2-1, with 8 bases matching TRBD2. This CDR3 has 16 amino acids. V trimming: 4 bases; J trimming: 2 bases; junction bases outside the gene matches: 10. The germline V gene encodes CDR1 SQVTM and CDR2 ANQGSEA. Here the CDR3 reads CSVVGAGAGAYNEQFF. CDR3 DNA: TGCAGCGTTGTTGGAGCGGGAGCTGGCGCCTACAATGAGCAGTTCTTC.

J is TRBJ2-3 and V is TRBV10-2; 11 bases line up with TRBD2. V dropped 1 base and J dropped 3; count of bases not matched to a gene: 0. The CDR3 loop spans 15 amino acids. The germline CDR1 and CDR2 sequences are WSHSY and SAAADI. The DNA for the CDR3 is TGCGCCAGCAGTGAGTGGACTAGCGGGACAGATACGCAGTATTTT. Its translation: CASSEWTSGTDTQYF.

This clonotype came up a few times. This chain uses TRBV5-1 with TRBJ2-5; D gene unclear. The CDR3 has 14 residues. V lost 4 bases and J 1 base, leaving 11 bases between the germline ends. Germline V CDR1 and CDR2: SGHRS, YFSETQ. CDR3 region: CASSGNVAQETQYF. The CDR3 bases are TGCGCCAGCAGCGGGAACGTAGCCCAAGAGACCCAGTACTTC.

For this clonotype: A much larger clone sits a single nucleotide away, making a read error possible. The rearrangement links TRBV6-6 to TRBJ2-1; possibly TRBD1 for D (6 bases). The DNA end is a closer match to TRBJ2-7, so the J assignment may be wrong. CDR3 length: 15 amino acids. Germline loops: CDR1 MNHNY, CDR2 SVGAGI (reference sequence). The CDR3 sequence is CASSFSQGRYNEQYF. CDR3 nucleotide sequence: TGTGCCAGCAGTTTTTCACAGGGTCGATACAATGAGCAGTACTTC.

The rearrangement uses TRBV2 and TRBJ2-2, with D possibly being TRBD2 (6 bases). The CDR3 length is 17 residues. Germline V CDR1 and CDR2: SNHLY, FYNNEI. Deletions cut 3 bases from V and 5 bases from J, with 19 bases between. DNA of the CDR3: TGTGCCAGCAGTGACTGGTCCCTGACTAGACGGACCGGGGAGCTGTTTTTT. It translates to CASSDWSLTRRTGELFF.

The rearrangement links TRBV27 to TRBJ1-2; tentatively, D is TRBD1 (5 bases). V lost 4 bases to trimming and J lost 5 bases, with 17 bases between them. The CDR3 has 15 amino acids. Per the germline V gene, CDR1 is MNHEY and CDR2 is SMNVEV (reference sequence). CDR3 DNA sequence: TGTGCCAGCAGTTCCCCAGAGAAGGGGAGGTATGGCTACACCTTC. This translates into CASSSPEKGRYGYTF.

A note on this clonotype: With a much larger clone just one base away, this may be a read error. This chain joins TRBV7-9 and TRBJ2-1; D remains ambiguous. Matching the DNA end better, TRBJ2-7 makes the J call doubtful. Germline CDR1 SEHNR, CDR2 FQNEAQ (reference sequence). The CDR3 length is 15 residues. For the CDR3, the DNA is TGTGCCAGCAGCTTAGTATCTTGGTCCTACAATGAGCAGTACTTC. This codes for CASSLVSWSYNEQYF.

This chain connects TRBV11-2 to TRBJ1-6; TRBD1 might be the D (5 bases). CDR1 SGHAT and CDR2 FQNNGV come from the germline V gene. The CDR3 has 13 amino acids. Between the trimmed V and J ends, which lost 3 bases and 16 bases, there was a span of 16 bases. CDR3 protein: CASSFGAGFTLHF. The CDR3 DNA is TGTGCCAGCAGCTTTGGGGCGGGCTTCACACTCCACTTT.

As for this clonotype: At one of its ends the junction is not consistent with the germline gene, which may arise from a read error. The chain is built from TRBV28 and TRBJ2-7; D call uncertain. Germline loops: CDR1 MDHEN, CDR2 SYDVKM. The CDR3 length is 13 residues. CDR3 residues: CASSFGQSYVQYF. The CDR3 bases are TGTGCCAGCAGTTTCGGCCAGTCCTACGTGCAGTACTTC. Full variable domain (outside the CDR3, taken from reference TRBV28 and TRBJ2-7): DVKVTQSSRYLVKRTGEKVFLECVQDMDHENMFWYRQDPGLGLRLIYFSYDVKMKEKGDIPEGYSVSREKKERFSLILESASTNQTSMYLCASSFGQSYVQYFGPGTRLTVT.

This clonotype was counted only a few times. The rearrangement links TRBV11-1 to TRBJ2-1, with TRBD1 matching 8 bases. Germline V CDR1 and CDR2: SGHAT, FQDESV (reference sequence). With 4 bases clipped from V and 8 bases from J, the junction kept 10 bases outside the gene matches. CDR3 length: 15 residues. The CDR3 DNA follows: TGTGCCAGCAGCTCCCGGGACAGGCCGTGGGATGAGCAGTTCTTC. Amino acid sequence: CASSSRDRPWDEQFF. The full variable domain, its missing parts supplied by reference TRBV11-1 and TRBJ2-1, is EAEVAQSPRYKITEKSQAVAFWCDPISGHATLYWYRQILGQGPELLVQFQDESVVDDSQLPKDRFSAERLKGVDSTLKIQPAELGDSAMYLCASSSRDRPWDEQFFGPGTRLTVL.